A single sample is the source of the 10 T cell receptor beta chains below, sequenced in a study of a mutant IDH1 vaccine in newly diagnosed glioma. As for time point: week 47, end of study. The study gave 300 ug of mutant IDH1 20-mer peptide per vaccine dose, with topical imiquimod. Their antigens are not known. The table came from immunoSEQ multiplex PCR; TCRdb's copy has only in-frame clones and leaves some out. This sample has some 60,000 clones, with roughly four fifths found just once. The starting material was PBMCs, obtained from a glioma patient whose treatment included an IDH1 peptide vaccine. These receptors all stem from a man under 40 with glioma.

The rearrangement links TRBV5-8 to TRBJ2-5; 9 positions agree with TRBD2. Germline-derived CDR1 and CDR2 are SGHTS and YDEGEE. CDR3 size: 16 residues. After removal of 4 bases from V and 4 bases from J, the junction contained 11 bases not matched to a gene. This CDR3 reads CASSVASGAVGETQYF. CDR3 DNA: TGTGCCAGCAGCGTGGCTAGCGGGGCTGTAGGAGAGACCCAGTACTTC.

V and J are TRBV7-2 and TRBJ2-7, with TRBD2 matching over 8 bases. V trimming: 4 bases; J trimming: 0 bases; junction bases outside the gene matches: 8. The germline V gene has CDR1 SGHTA and CDR2 FQGNSA. CDR3 size: 16 residues. CDR3 amino acids: CASSSSVGTSSYEQYF. Written as DNA, the CDR3 is TGTGCCAGCAGCTCCTCCGTCGGGACTAGCTCCTACGAGCAGTACTTC.

The chain joins TRBV27 to TRBJ2-5; D unresolved. CDR1 MNHEY and CDR2 SMNVEV come from the germline V gene (reference sequence). V lost 4 bases and J 5 bases, leaving 8 bases between the germline ends. This CDR3 is 12 amino acids long. The CDR3, as DNA: TGTGCCAGCAGTTCGGTTAGGGAGACCCAGTACTTC. Protein sequence: CASSSVRETQYF.

The V and J genes are TRBV6-6 and TRBJ2-7, with D perhaps assigned TRBD1 or TRBD2 (5 bases each). The germline V gene has CDR1 MNHNY and CDR2 SVGAGI (reference sequence). The V end was cut by 3 bases, the J end by 5 bases, with 20 bases between. The CDR3 has 16 residues. The CDR3 nucleotides are TGTGCCAGCAGTTATGGGGGAACTCAAAAAGCTAACGAGCAGTACTTC. It codes for CASSYGGTQKANEQYF.

The V and J genes are TRBV18 and TRBJ2-1; 10 nucleotides align to TRBD2. CDR3 size: 15 residues. V shed 6 bases and J 6 bases; nucleotides not matched to a gene: 8. CDR1 KGHSH and CDR2 LQKENI come from the germline V gene. The CDR3 DNA reads TGTGCCAGCTCCCCGAGCGGGGGGGCGTTCAATGAGCAGTTCTTC. Translation gives CASSPSGGAFNEQFF.

V usage is TRBV5-4 and J usage is TRBJ2-7, with 7 bases lining up with TRBD1. The CDR3 length is 13 residues. Trimming took 2 bases from V and 2 from J; bases not matched to a gene: 1. CDR1 and CDR2 (germline): SGHNT, YYREEE (reference sequence). DNA of the CDR3: TGTGCCAGCAGCTTAGGGGGCCCCTACGAGCAGTACTTC. Protein: CASSLGGPYEQYF.

The chain employs TRBV7-9 and TRBJ1-6, with 10 nucleotides matching TRBD1. The CDR3 consists of 17 residues. J was trimmed by 8 bases and V by 4 bases; bases with no gene match: 11. Germline-derived CDR1 and CDR2 are SEHNR and FQNEAQ (reference sequence). DNA of the CDR3: TGTGCCAGCAGCTCTCTAGGGCTTGGGACAGGGGATTCACCCCTCCACTTT. Translating it yields CASSSLGLGTGDSPLHF.

V usage is TRBV2 and J usage is TRBJ1-1, with 8 nucleotides matching TRBD1. The CDR3 runs to 14 residues. The V and J ends lost 7 bases and 3 bases, in that order; junction bases with no gene match: 7. CDR1 and CDR2 (germline): SNHLY, FYNNEI. CDR3: CASKFHRGDTEAFF. For the CDR3, the DNA is TGTGCCAGCAAATTCCACAGGGGGGACACTGAAGCTTTCTTT.

This rearrangement joins TRBV4-1 to TRBJ1-5, with D possibly being TRBD1 (6 bases). CDR1 and CDR2 (germline): MGHRA, YSYEKL. The ends were cut back, 2 bases at V and 2 bases at J, with 13 bases in the middle. The CDR3 is made up of 16 amino acids. The CDR3 coding sequence is TGCGCCAGCAGCCAAACCTTGGCAGGGGGCAATCAGCCCCAGCATTTT. Amino acid sequence: CASSQTLAGGNQPQHF.

The J gene is TRBJ2-5, the V gene TRBV5-4, with 10 bases fitting TRBD2. The CDR3 spans 15 residues. The germline V gene encodes CDR1 SGHNT and CDR2 YYREEE (reference sequence). V trimming: 6 bases; J trimming: 5 bases; junction bases outside the gene matches: 10. CDR3 in DNA: TGTGCCAGCAAACATCGGCTAGCGGGGGTGGAGACCCAGTACTTC. Amino acid sequence: CASKHRLAGVETQYF.